This passage covers 27 T cell receptor beta chains from one sample sequenced in a study of T cell changes during pregnancy in multiple sclerosis (dated by TCRdb to the late 2010s). Libraries were constructed by the immunoSEQ multiplex PCR assay. This immuneACCESS table, as held by TCRdb, lists in-frame sequences with V and J called but not all clones. Of the missing ones, under half trace to an unresolved V gene in checked studies; the others have no known cause. In this sample the table shows 40,000 to 55,000 clones, 70% to 90% of which occur a single time. Clones ranked in the top ten supply roughly 1.2% of the sample. The starting material was CD4+ T cells from peripheral blood mononuclear cells, obtained after pregnancy. The receptors stem from a female donor with multiple sclerosis, enrolled in a pregnancy study.

This chain links TRBV10-3 with TRBJ2-1; 8 bases match TRBD1. Looked up from germline, CDR1 is ENHRY and CDR2 is SYGVKD. V dropped 0 bases and J dropped 4; count of bases not matched to a gene: 2. CDR3 length equals 15 residues. CDR3 region: CAISESGQEYNEQFF. CDR3 nucleotide sequence: TGTGCCATCAGTGAGTCGGGACAGGAATACAATGAGCAGTTCTTC.

The rearrangement links TRBV5-4 to TRBJ2-2, with 7 positions matching TRBD2. The CDR3 has 13 residues. V lost 10 bases to trimming and J lost 0 bases; unmatched junction nucleotides: 3. Germline V lookup: CDR1 SGHNT, CDR2 YYREEE (reference sequence). The CDR3 reads CARGDTNTGELFF. CDR3 sequence (DNA): TGTGCCCGGGGGGATACGAACACCGGGGAGCTGTTTTTT.

In this sample, this clone turned up once. J is TRBJ2-3 and V is TRBV30, with a possible D match to TRBD2 (6 bases). V gave up 6 bases and J gave up 2 bases, with 12 bases separating them. From germline, CDR1 is GTSNPN and CDR2 SVGIG (reference sequence). This CDR3 contains 13 residues. The CDR3 protein is CACPGGNTDTQYF. CDR3 in DNA: TGTGCCTGCCCTGGAGGGAACACAGATACGCAGTATTTT.

This chain connects TRBV4-2 to TRBJ2-7, with a tentative D call TRBD2 (6 bases). Germline lookup yields CDR1 LGHNA and CDR2 YNFKEQ. The V end lost 2 bases, the J end lost 6 bases, and 14 bases lay between the germline ends. The CDR3 consists of 14 residues. CDR3 loop: CASSQQSLATEQYF. The CDR3 bases are TGTGCCAGCAGCCAACAGAGTCTAGCGACCGAGCAGTACTTC.

The table lists this clone with a count of one. The chain is built from TRBV5-1 and TRBJ2-5; TRBD1 agrees at 7 bases. The ends lost 4 bases at V and 3 bases at J; junction bases unmatched: 6. Germline CDR1 reads SGHRS; CDR2 reads YFSETQ. The CDR3 contains 14 residues. CDR3 DNA: TGCGCCAGCAGCCTCGACAGGGTAGAAGAGACCCAGTACTTC. Its translation is CASSLDRVEETQYF.

V and J are TRBV4-2 and TRBJ2-1; TRBD2 aligns across 8 bases. V gave up 0 bases and J gave up 4 bases; unmatched junction bases: 2. Germline assignment: CDR1 LGHNA and CDR2 YNFKEQ. This CDR3 is built from 15 residues. The CDR3: CASSQEKREYNEQFF. The CDR3 nucleotides are TGTGCCAGCAGCCAAGAAAAGCGGGAGTACAATGAGCAGTTCTTC.

The rearrangement links TRBV2 to TRBJ2-7; 10 nucleotides align to TRBD1. The V segment lost 10 bases and the J segment 5 bases; nucleotides outside the gene matches: 8. Germline lookup yields CDR1 SNHLY and CDR2 FYNNEI. CDR3 length: 13 amino acids. Here the CDR3 reads CATHRDRGNEQYF. The CDR3 DNA follows: TGTGCCACCCACCGGGACAGGGGCAACGAGCAGTACTTC.

V and J are TRBV4-2 and TRBJ1-4; a possible D gene is TRBD1 (5 bases). The CDR3 totals 16 residues. Trimming pared 1 base from V and 8 bases from J, leaving 17 bases between. Germline CDR1 and CDR2: LGHNA and YNFKEQ. The CDR3 coding sequence is TGTGCCAGCAGCCAAGTTGTTAGGGGTGTCAGGGAAAAACTGTTTTTT. Amino acid sequence: CASSQVVRGVREKLFF.

The gene calls are TRBV5-1 and TRBJ2-3, with TRBD2 matching over 8 bases. CDR3 length: 16 amino acids. In germline, CDR1 is SGHRS, CDR2 YFSETQ. Losses at the gene ends were 2 bases for V and 0 bases for J; bases not matched to a gene: 5. CDR3 in DNA: TGCGCCAGCAGCTTTGGCCCTAGCGGGAGCACAGATACGCAGTATTTT. The encoded protein is CASSFGPSGSTDTQYF.

V is TRBV18 and J is TRBJ2-1, with D perhaps matching TRBD2 (5 bases). The V gene's germline CDR1 is KGHSH and CDR2 LQKENI. The V end was cut by 2 bases, the J end by 6 bases, with 14 bases between. The CDR3 sequence is 15 residues long. This CDR3 reads CASSPSPPGGNEQFF. CDR3 nucleotides: TGTGCCAGCTCACCATCCCCGCCCGGAGGCAATGAGCAGTTCTTC.

This rearrangement joins TRBV11-2 to TRBJ2-1, with TRBD1 matching 8 bases. Germline V gives CDR1 SGHAT, CDR2 FQNNGV. The CDR3 totals 17 residues. V trimming: 4 bases; J trimming: 4 bases; junction bases outside the gene matches: 12. As DNA, the CDR3 is TGTGCCAGCAGCTGGAACGCATGGGACAGGCGATACAATGAGCAGTTCTTC. Translating gives CASSWNAWDRRYNEQFF.

The CDR3 nucleotides are TGCGCCAGCAGCTTGGAGCAGAGGAGCTCCTACGAGCAGTACTTC. Translated, it gives CASSLEQRSSYEQYF. The rearrangement uses TRBV5-1 and TRBJ2-7; D unresolved. Germline V gene sequence: CDR1 SGHRS, CDR2 YFSETQ. V gave up 0 bases and J gave up 0 bases, with 10 bases separating them. The CDR3 is 15 residues long.

The chain has TRBV5-6 and TRBJ2-2; 7 positions agree with TRBD1. This CDR3 is built from 15 residues. The ends lost 0 bases at V and 5 bases at J; junction bases unmatched: 4. CDR1 SGHDT and CDR2 YYEEEE come from the germline V gene. The CDR3 region has the DNA TGTGCCAGCAGCTTGGAAGGGGGCAAGACCGGGGAGCTGTTTTTT. It is translated as CASSLEGGKTGELFF. Full variable domain (missing parts from reference TRBV5-6 and TRBJ2-2): DAGVTQSPTHLIKTRGQQVTLRCSPKSGHDTVSWYQQALGQGPQFIFQYYEEEERQRGNFPDRFSGHQFPNYSSELNVNALLLGDSALYLCASSLEGGKTGELFFGEGSRLTVL.

Note on this clone: An end of the junction differs from the germline gene, which may be a read error. The chain uses TRBV7-9 and TRBJ1-2; 7 bases fit TRBD1. The CDR3 contains 11 residues. Germline V gives CDR1 SEHNR, CDR2 FQNEAQ (reference sequence). The CDR3 loop reads CASSLNRGLLF. The DNA for the CDR3 is TGTGCCAGCAGCTTGAACAGGGGTTTACTCTTC.

This clone is a singleton in its sample. This chain uses TRBV13 with TRBJ2-1, with 13 bases aligning to TRBD2. V trimming: 5 bases; J trimming: 7 bases; junction bases outside the gene matches: 5. Germline V CDR1 and CDR2: PRHDT, FYEKMQ (reference sequence). The CDR3 is 15 residues long. The CDR3 DNA is TGTGCCAGCAGCCCCGGGACTAGCGGGAAAAATGAGCAGTTCTTC. Translated, it gives CASSPGTSGKNEQFF.

The rearrangement links TRBV10-1 to TRBJ2-7, with D possibly being TRBD2 (6 bases). This CDR3 has 13 amino acids. V lost 7 bases, J lost 3 bases, and 13 bases lay in between. In germline, CDR1 is WNHNN, CDR2 SYGVQD (reference sequence). For the CDR3, the DNA is TGCGCCAGCATGGCGGGACCCGACTACGAGCAGTACTTC. Protein product: CASMAGPDYEQYF.

The V and J genes are TRBV5-1 and TRBJ2-2; the match to TRBD1 covers 8 bases. The CDR3 covers 14 residues. V lost 2 bases to trimming and J lost 8 bases; unmatched junction nucleotides: 5. Germline V CDR1 and CDR2: SGHRS, YFSETQ. CDR3: CASSFQGASGELFF. The CDR3 nucleotides read TGCGCCAGCAGCTTCCAGGGGGCATCGGGGGAGCTGTTTTTT.

This chain connects TRBV7-2 to TRBJ2-7, with D possibly TRBD2 on 5 matching bases. Germline V gives CDR1 SGHTA, CDR2 FQGNSA. V lost 0 bases and J 4 bases, leaving 10 bases between the germline ends. The CDR3 has 14 amino acids. CDR3: CASSLAAGAYEQYF. The DNA for the CDR3 is TGTGCCAGCAGCTTAGCGGCGGGCGCGTACGAGCAGTACTTC.

The chain is built from TRBV19 and TRBJ1-3; D uncertain. This CDR3 is 15 amino acids long. V was pared by 4 bases and J by 3 bases, with 13 bases between. CDR1 is LNHDA and CDR2 is SQIVND in the germline V gene (reference sequence). The CDR3, as DNA: TGTGCCAGTAGTACTCTCGTGATACATGGAAACACCATATATTTT. Translating it yields CASSTLVIHGNTIYF.

The chain is built from TRBV7-9 and TRBJ1-4; D possibly corresponds to TRBD1 (6 bases). The ends were cut back, 5 bases at V and 3 bases at J, with 13 bases in the middle. CDR1 and CDR2 (germline): SEHNR, FQNEAQ (reference sequence). The CDR3 length is 15 residues. The DNA of the CDR3 is TGTGCCAGCAGCCTACAGGGTACGGCTAATGAAAAACTGTTTTTT. Its translation: CASSLQGTANEKLFF.

The chain is built from TRBV5-1 and TRBJ2-1; 9 nucleotides line up with TRBD2. The J segment lost 10 bases and the V segment lost 4 bases, leaving 9 bases of the junction unmatched. Germline V gene sequence: CDR1 SGHRS, CDR2 YFSETQ. The CDR3 contains 14 residues. In nucleotides, the CDR3 is TGCGCCAGCAGCGCGGAGGGACTAGCAAACGAGCAGTTCTTC. Its translation: CASSAEGLANEQFF.

V is TRBV28 and J is TRBJ2-7; TRBD2 aligns across 7 bases. The V and J ends lost 7 bases and 5 bases, in that order; junction bases with no gene match: 11. There are 14 residues in the CDR3. Germline CDR1 and CDR2: MDHEN and SYDVKM. The CDR3 bases are TGTGCCAGCACCCACAGCGGGACCCCCCACGAGCAGTACTTC. Residues: CASTHSGTPHEQYF.

V usage is TRBV6-5 and J usage is TRBJ2-7, with 7 bases matching TRBD2. Per the germline V gene, CDR1 is MNHEY and CDR2 is SVGAGI. V dropped 4 bases and J dropped 4; count of bases not matched to a gene: 7. The CDR3 is made up of 14 amino acids. The CDR3 DNA sequence: TGTGCCAGCAGTTCCGGGACTACAATTTACGAGCAGTACTTC. Amino acids: CASSSGTTIYEQYF.

This clone was seen a handful of times. This chain joins TRBV7-2 and TRBJ2-3, with D hard to call. The V gene lost 4 bases and the J gene lost 3 bases, with 8 bases spanning the gap. This CDR3 comprises 13 residues. Germline V gene data show CDR1 as SGHTA and CDR2 as FQGNSA. Here the CDR3 reads CASSYKWTDTQYF. DNA of the CDR3: TGTGCCAGCAGCTACAAGTGGACAGATACGCAGTATTTT.

V is TRBV30 and J is TRBJ1-1, with 7 bases matching TRBD1. Germline CDR1 is GTSNPN and CDR2 is SVGIG (reference sequence). V shed 4 bases and J 0 bases; nucleotides not matched to a gene: 5. This CDR3 contains 14 residues. Here the CDR3 reads CAWNTGALNTEAFF. CDR3 bases: TGTGCCTGGAACACAGGGGCCTTGAACACTGAAGCTTTCTTT.

The J gene is TRBJ1-5, the V gene TRBV28, with D unclear. V was shortened by 2 bases and J by 2 bases, with 4 bases between the two germline ends. CDR1 and CDR2 (germline): MDHEN, SYDVKM. The CDR3 contains 13 residues. CDR3 protein: CASSLQGNQPQHF. The CDR3, as DNA: TGTGCCAGCAGTTTACAGGGCAATCAGCCCCAGCATTTT. Together with reference TRBV28 and TRBJ1-5, the CDR3 gives the full variable domain: DVKVTQSSRYLVKRTGEKVFLECVQDMDHENMFWYRQDPGLGLRLIYFSYDVKMKEKGDIPEGYSVSREKKERFSLILESASTNQTSMYLCASSLQGNQPQHFGDGTRLSIL.

The CDR3 DNA is TGTGCCAGCGCGCCCCAATTTACAGATACGCAGTATTTT. Translated, it gives CASAPQFTDTQYF. The chain employs TRBV6-4 and TRBJ2-3; no definite D call. From germline, CDR1 is MRHNA and CDR2 SNTAGT. This CDR3 region has 13 residues. The germline V and J ends were trimmed by 8 bases and 3 bases, with 12 bases remaining between them.